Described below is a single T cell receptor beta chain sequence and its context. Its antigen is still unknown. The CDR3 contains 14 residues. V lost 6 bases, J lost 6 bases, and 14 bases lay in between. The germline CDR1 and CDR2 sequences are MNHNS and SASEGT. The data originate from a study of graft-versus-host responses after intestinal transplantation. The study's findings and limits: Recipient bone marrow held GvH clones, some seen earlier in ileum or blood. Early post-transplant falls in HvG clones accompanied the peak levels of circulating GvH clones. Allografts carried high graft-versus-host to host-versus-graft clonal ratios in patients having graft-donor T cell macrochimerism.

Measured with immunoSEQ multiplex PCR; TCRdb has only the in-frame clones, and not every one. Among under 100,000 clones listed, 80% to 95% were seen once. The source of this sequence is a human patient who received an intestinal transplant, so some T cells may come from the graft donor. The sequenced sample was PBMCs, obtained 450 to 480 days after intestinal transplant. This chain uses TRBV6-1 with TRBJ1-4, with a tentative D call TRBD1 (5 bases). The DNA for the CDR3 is TGTGCCAGCAGACCTTCTATGGGGGATGAAAAACTGTTTTTT. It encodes CASRPSMGDEKLFF.